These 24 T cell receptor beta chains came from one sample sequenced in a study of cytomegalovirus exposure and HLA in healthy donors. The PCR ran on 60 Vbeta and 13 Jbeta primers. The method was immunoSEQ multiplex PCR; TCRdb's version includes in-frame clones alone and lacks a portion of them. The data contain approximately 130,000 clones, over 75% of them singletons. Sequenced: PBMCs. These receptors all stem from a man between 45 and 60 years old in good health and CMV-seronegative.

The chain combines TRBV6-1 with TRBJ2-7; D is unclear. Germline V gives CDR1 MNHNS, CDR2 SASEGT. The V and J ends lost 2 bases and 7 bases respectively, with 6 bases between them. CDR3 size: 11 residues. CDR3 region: CASSELEEQYF. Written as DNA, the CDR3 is TGTGCCAGCAGTGAATTGGAGGAGCAGTACTTC.

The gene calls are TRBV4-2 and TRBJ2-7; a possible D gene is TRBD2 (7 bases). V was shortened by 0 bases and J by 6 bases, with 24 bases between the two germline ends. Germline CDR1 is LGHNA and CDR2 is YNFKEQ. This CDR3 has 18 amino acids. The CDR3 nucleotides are TGTGCCAGCAGCCAAGATTGGGGGGGACAAGGGACGGCTACCGAGCAGTACTTC. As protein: CASSQDWGGQGTATEQYF.

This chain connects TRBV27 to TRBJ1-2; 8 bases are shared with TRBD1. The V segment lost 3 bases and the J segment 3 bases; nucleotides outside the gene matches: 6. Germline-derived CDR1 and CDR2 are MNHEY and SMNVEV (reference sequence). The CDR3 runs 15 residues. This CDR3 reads CASSLGTGRDYGYTF. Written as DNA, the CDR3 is TGTGCCAGCAGTTTGGGGACAGGCCGCGACTATGGCTACACCTTC.

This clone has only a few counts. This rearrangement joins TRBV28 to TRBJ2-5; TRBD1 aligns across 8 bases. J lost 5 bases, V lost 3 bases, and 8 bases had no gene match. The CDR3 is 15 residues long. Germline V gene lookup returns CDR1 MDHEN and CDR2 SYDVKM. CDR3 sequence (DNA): TGTGCCAGCAGTTTTGGGCAGGGGGCTGGGGAGACCCAGTACTTC. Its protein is CASSFGQGAGETQYF.

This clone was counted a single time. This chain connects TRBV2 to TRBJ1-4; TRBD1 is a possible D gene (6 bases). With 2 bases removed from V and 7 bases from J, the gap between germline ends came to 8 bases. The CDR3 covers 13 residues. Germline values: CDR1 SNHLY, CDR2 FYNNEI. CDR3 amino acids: CASSEQGSEKLFF. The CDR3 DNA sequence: TGTGCCAGCAGTGAACAGGGGAGTGAAAAACTGTTTTTT. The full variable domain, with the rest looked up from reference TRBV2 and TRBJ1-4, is EPEVTQTPSHQVTQMGQEVILRCVPISNHLYFYWYRQILGQKVEFLVSFYNNEISEKSEIFDDQFSVERPDGSNFTLKIRSTKLEDSAMYFCASSEQGSEKLFFGSGTQLSVL.

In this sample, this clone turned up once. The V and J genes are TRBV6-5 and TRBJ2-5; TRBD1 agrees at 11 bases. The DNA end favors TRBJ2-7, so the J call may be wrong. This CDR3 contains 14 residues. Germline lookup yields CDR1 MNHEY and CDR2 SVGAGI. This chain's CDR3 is CASSPWTGGTEQYF. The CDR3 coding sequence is TGTGCCAGCAGTCCTTGGACAGGGGGCACCGAGCAGTACTTC.

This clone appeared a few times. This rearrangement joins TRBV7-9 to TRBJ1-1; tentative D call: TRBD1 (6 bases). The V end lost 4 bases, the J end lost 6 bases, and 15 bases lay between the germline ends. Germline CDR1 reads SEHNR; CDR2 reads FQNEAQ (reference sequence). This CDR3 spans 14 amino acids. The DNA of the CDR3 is TGTGCCAGCAGCTCAAGGACAGCCCACGCTGAAGCTTTCTTT. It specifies CASSSRTAHAEAFF. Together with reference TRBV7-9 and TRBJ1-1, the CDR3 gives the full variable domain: DTGVSQNPRHKITKRGQNVTFRCDPISEHNRLYWYRQTLGQGPEFLTYFQNEAQLEKSRLLSDRFSAERPKGSFSTLEIQRTEQGDSAMYLCASSSRTAHAEAFFGQGTRLTVV.

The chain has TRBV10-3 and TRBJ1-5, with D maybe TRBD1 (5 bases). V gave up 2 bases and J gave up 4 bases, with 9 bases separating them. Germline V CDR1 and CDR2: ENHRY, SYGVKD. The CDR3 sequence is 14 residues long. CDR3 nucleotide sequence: TGTGCCATCAGTGAGACAGGAAAAAATCAGCCCCAGCATTTT. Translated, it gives CAISETGKNQPQHF.

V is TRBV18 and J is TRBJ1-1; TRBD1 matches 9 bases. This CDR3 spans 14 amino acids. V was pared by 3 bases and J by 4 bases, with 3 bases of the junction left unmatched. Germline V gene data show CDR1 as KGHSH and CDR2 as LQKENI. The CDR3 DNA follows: TGTGCCAGCTCACCCGCGGGACAGGGCACTGAAGCTTTCTTT. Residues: CASSPAGQGTEAFF.

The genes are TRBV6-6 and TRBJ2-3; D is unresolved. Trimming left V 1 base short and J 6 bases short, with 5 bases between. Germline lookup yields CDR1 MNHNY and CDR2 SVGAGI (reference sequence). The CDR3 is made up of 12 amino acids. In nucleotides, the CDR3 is TGTGCCAGCAGTTACTATTCGGATACGCAGTATTTT. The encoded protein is CASSYYSDTQYF.

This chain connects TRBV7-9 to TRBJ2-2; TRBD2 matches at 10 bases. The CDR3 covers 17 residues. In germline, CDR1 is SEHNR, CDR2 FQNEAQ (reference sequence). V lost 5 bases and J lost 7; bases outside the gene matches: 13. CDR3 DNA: TGTGCCAGCAGCCCTCCCCCCCTAGCGGGAGTTATCGGGGAGCTGTTTTTT. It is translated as CASSPPPLAGVIGELFF.

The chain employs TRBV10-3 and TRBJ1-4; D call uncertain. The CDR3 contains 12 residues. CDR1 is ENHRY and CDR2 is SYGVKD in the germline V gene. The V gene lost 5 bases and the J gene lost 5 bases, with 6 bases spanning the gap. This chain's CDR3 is CAISIRNEKLFF. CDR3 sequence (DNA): TGTGCCATCAGTATCCGGAATGAAAAACTGTTTTTT.

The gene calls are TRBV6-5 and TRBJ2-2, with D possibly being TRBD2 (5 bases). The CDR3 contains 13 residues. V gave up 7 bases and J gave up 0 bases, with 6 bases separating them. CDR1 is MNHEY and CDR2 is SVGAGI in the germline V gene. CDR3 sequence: CASKRTNTGELFF. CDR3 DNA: TGTGCCAGCAAGCGGACGAACACCGGGGAGCTGTTTTTT.

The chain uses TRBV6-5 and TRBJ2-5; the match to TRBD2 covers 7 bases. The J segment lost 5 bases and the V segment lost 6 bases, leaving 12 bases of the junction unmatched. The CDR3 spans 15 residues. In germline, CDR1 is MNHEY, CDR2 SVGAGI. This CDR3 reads CASSAGAAVGETQYF. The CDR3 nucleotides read TGTGCCAGCAGCGCGGGAGCGGCAGTGGGGGAGACCCAGTACTTC.

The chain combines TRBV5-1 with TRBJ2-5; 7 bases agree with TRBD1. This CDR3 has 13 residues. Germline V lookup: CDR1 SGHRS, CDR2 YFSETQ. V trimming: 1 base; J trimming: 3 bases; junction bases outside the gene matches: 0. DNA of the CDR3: TGCGCCAGCAGCTTGACAGGGGAAGAGACCCAGTACTTC. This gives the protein CASSLTGEETQYF.

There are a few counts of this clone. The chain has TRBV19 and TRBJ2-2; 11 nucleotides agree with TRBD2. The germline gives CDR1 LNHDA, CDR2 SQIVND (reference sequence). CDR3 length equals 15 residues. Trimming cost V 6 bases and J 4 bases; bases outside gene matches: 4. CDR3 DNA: TGTGCCAGTAGGGATAGCGGGAGGGCCACCGGGGAGCTGTTTTTT. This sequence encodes CASRDSGRATGELFF.

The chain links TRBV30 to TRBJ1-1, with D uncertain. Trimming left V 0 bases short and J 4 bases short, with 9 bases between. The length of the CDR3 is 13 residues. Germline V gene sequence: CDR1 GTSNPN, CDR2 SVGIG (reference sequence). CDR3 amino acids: CAWSVGRVTEAFF. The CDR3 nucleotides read TGTGCCTGGAGTGTAGGGCGGGTCACTGAAGCTTTCTTT.

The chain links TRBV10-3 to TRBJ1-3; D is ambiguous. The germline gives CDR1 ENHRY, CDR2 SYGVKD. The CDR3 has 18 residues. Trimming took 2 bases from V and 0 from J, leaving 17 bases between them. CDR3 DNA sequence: TGTGCCATCAGTGAGCCTGGGCGCCAGACGAGCTCTGGAAACACCATATATTTT. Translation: CAISEPGRQTSSGNTIYF.

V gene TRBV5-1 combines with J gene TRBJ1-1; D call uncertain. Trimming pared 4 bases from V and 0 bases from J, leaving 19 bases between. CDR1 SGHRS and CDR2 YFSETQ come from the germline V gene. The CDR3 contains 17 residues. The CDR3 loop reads CASSKRRSTTMNTEAFF. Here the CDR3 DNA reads TGCGCCAGCAGCAAAAGGAGATCCACCACTATGAACACTGAAGCTTTCTTT.

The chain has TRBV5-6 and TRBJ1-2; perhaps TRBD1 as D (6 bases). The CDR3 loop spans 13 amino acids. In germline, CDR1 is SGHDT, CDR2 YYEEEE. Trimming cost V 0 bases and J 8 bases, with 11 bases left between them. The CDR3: CASSLGRGKGYTF. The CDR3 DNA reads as TGTGCCAGCAGCTTGGGAAGGGGGAAGGGCTACACCTTC. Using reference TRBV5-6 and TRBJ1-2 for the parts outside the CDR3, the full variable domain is DAGVTQSPTHLIKTRGQQVTLRCSPKSGHDTVSWYQQALGQGPQFIFQYYEEEERQRGNFPDRFSGHQFPNYSSELNVNALLLGDSALYLCASSLGRGKGYTFGSGTRLTVV.

The CDR3 here is CASSLTPDSYEQYF. CDR3 nucleotides: TGCGCCAGCAGCTTAACACCGGACTCCTACGAGCAGTACTTC. V usage is TRBV5-1 and J usage is TRBJ2-5; D uncertain. The J call could be wrong; TRBJ2-7 is a better fit for the DNA end. The CDR3 length is 14 residues. The germline V gene has CDR1 SGHRS and CDR2 YFSETQ.

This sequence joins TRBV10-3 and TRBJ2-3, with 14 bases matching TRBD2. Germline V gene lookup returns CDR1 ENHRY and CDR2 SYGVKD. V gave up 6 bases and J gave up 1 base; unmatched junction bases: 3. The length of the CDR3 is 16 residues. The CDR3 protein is CAIRPGLAGGTDTQYF. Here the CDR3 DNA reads TGTGCCATCAGGCCGGGACTAGCGGGAGGCACAGATACGCAGTATTTT.

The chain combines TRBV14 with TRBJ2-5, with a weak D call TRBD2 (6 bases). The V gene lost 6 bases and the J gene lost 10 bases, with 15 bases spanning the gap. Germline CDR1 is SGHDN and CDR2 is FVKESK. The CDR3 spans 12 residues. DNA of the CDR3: TGTGCCAGCAGACACATGACGGGGGACCAGTACTTC. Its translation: CASRHMTGDQYF.

The CDR3 region has the DNA TGTGCCAGCAAGAAACCGGGACAGGCGAACACTGAAGCTTTCTTT. Translating gives CASKKPGQANTEAFF. The genes are TRBV5-4 and TRBJ1-1; 8 bases are a match to TRBD1. After removal of 6 bases from V and 1 base from J, the junction contained 8 bases not matched to a gene. Looked up from germline, CDR1 is SGHNT and CDR2 is YYREEE (reference sequence). CDR3 size: 15 residues. Complete variable domain (other parts from reference TRBV5-4 and TRBJ1-1): ETGVTQSPTHLIKTRGQQVTLRCSSQSGHNTVSWYQQALGQGPQFIFQYYREEENGRGNFPPRFSGLQFPNYSSELNVNALELDDSALYLCASKKPGQANTEAFFGQGTRLTVV.